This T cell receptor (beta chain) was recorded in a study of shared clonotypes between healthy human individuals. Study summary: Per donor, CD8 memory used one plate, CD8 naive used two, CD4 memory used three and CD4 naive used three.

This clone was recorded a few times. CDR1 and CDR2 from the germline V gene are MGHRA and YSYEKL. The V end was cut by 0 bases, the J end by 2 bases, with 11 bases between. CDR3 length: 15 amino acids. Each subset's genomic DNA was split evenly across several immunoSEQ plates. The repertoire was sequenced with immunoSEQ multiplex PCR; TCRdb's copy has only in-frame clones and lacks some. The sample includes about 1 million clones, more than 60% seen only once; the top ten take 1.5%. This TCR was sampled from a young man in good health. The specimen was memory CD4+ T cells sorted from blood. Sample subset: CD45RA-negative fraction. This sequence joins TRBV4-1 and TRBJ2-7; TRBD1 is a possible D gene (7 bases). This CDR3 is CASSQEEGAPYEQYF. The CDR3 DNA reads TGCGCCAGCAGCCAAGAGGAGGGGGCCCCCTACGAGCAGTACTTC.